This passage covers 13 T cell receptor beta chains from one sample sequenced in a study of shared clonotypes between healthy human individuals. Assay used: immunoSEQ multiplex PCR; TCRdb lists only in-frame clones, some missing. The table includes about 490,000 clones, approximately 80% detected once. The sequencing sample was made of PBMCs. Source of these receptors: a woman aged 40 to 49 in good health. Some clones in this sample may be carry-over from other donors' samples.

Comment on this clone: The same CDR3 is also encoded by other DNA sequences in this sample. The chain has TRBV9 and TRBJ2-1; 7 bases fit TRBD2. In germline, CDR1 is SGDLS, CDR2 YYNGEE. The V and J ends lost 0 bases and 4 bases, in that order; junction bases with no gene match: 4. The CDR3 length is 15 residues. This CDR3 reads CASSVVASGYNEQFF. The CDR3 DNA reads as TGTGCCAGCAGCGTAGTGGCTAGCGGATACAATGAGCAGTTCTTC.

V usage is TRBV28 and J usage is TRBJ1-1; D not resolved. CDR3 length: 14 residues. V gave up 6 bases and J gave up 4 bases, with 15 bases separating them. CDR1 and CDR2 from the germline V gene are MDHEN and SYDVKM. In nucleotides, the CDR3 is TGTGCCAGCAGCCCGCCGGGTGGTGCCACTGAAGCTTTCTTT. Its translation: CASSPPGGATEAFF.

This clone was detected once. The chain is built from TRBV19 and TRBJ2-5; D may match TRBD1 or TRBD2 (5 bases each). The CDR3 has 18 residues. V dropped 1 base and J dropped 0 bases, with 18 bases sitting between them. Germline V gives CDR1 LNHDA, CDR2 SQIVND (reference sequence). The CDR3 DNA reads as TGTGCCAGTAGTATAGGATTTTTCGGGGCCAGACACCAAGAGACCCAGTACTTC. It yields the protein CASSIGFFGARHQETQYF.

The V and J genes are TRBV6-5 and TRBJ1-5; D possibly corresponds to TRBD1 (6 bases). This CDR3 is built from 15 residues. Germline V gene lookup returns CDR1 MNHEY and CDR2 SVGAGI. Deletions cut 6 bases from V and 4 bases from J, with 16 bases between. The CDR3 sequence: CASSMDRTRNQPQHF. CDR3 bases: TGTGCCAGCAGCATGGACAGAACCAGGAATCAGCCCCAGCATTTT.

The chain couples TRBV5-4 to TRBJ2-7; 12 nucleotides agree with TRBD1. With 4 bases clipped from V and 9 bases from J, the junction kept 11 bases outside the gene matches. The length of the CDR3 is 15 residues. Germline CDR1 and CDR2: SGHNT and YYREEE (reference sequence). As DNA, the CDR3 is TGTGCCAGCAGCGGGGGACAGGGGGCCCCTGTTGGGCAGTACTTC. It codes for CASSGGQGAPVGQYF.

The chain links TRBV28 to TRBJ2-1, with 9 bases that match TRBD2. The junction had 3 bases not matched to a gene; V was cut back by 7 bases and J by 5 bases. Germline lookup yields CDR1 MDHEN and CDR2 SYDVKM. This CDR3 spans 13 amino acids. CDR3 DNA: TGTGCCAGCAATGCGGGAGGGCACAATGAGCAGTTCTTC. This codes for CASNAGGHNEQFF.

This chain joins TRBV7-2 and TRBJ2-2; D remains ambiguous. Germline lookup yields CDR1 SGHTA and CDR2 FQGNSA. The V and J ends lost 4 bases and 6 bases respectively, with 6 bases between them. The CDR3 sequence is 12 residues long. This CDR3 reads CASSYYSGELFF. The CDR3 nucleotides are TGTGCCAGCAGCTACTATTCCGGGGAGCTGTTTTTT.

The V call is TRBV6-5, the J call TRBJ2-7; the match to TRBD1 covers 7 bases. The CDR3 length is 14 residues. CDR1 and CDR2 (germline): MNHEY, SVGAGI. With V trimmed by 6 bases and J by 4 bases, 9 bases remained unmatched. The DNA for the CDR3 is TGTGCCAGCAGACGACACACAGGGGTGTACGAGCAGTACTTC. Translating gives CASRRHTGVYEQYF.

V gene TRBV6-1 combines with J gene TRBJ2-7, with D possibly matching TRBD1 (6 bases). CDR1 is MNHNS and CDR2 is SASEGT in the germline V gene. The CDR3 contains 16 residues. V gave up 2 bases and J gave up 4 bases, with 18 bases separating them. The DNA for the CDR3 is TGTGCCAGCAGTGAACTCGGCACAGGGTCGTGGTACGAGCAGTACTTC. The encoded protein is CASSELGTGSWYEQYF.

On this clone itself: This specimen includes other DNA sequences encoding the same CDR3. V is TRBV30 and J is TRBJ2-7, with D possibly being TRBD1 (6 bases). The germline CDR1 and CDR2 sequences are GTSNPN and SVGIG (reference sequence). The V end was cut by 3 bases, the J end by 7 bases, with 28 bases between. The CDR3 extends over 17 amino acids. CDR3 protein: CAWSVGLGGNLPGEQYF. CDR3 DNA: TGTGCCTGGAGCGTGGGGTTAGGGGGAAACCTACCGGGGGAGCAGTACTTC.

The CDR3 sequence is CASTPMDGPNEKLFF. CDR3 nucleotide sequence: TGTGCCAGTACCCCTATGGACGGTCCCAATGAAAAACTGTTTTTT. V is TRBV19 and J is TRBJ1-4, with D uncertain. Trimming left V 7 bases short and J 5 bases short, with 17 bases between. The CDR3 totals 15 residues. Germline loops: CDR1 LNHDA, CDR2 SQIVND (reference sequence).

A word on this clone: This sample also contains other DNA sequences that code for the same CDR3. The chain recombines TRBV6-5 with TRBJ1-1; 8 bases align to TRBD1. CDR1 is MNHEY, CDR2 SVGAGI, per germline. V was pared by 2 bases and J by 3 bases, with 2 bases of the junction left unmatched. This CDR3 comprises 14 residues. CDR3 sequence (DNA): TGTGCCAGCAGTTACGGACAGGGTCACACTGAAGCTTTCTTT. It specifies CASSYGQGHTEAFF.

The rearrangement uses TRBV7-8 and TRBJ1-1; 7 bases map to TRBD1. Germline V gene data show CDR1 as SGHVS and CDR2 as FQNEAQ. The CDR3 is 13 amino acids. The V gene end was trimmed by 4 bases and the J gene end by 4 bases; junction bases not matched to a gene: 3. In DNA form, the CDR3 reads TGTGCCAGCAGCTCTGCAGGGGGCACTGAAGCTTTCTTT. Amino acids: CASSSAGGTEAFF.